What follows are 2 T cell receptor beta chains derived from one specimen sequenced in a study of T cells after yellow fever vaccination. TCRdb recomputed calls from the 5' RACE reads with MiXCR, one row per CDR3 protein. Of about 69,000 distinct CDR3 sequences listed, around 5% were seen once; the top ten hold more than 2%. The specimen comprised CD4+ T cells sorted from PBMCs, sampled about 2 weeks after the first yellow fever vaccination. These receptors were collected from a man younger than 30 who received the YFV17D yellow fever vaccine.

The sample holds many counts of this clonotype. V and J are TRBV27 and TRBJ1-2, with D unclear. Germline CDR1 is MNHEY and CDR2 is SMNVEV (reference sequence). The CDR3 runs to 13 residues. Trimming stripped 4 bases from V and 8 bases from J, with 14 bases between. CDR3 region: CASSYGRLGGYTF. The CDR3 DNA reads as TGTGCCAGCAGTTACGGGCGTCTGGGCGGCTACACCTTC.

Comments on this clonotype: A much larger clone lies one base from this, so it may be a read error. The chain is built from TRBV6-1 and TRBJ2-1, with 11 bases fitting TRBD2. Germline assignment: CDR1 MNHNS and CDR2 SASEGT. CDR3 length equals 16 residues. This CDR3 reads CASTLRRASGGYEQLF. DNA for the CDR3: TGTGCCAGCACCCTACGGCGGGCTAGCGGGGGGTATGAGCAGTTATTC.